This is a list of T cell receptor beta chains from one sample in a study of identical twins. TCRdb reprocessed the 5' RACE reads via MiXCR and lists one record per CDR3 protein. The sample has about 210,000 distinct CDR3 sequences, around 10% seen once. Sequencing input: memory (CD45RO+) T cells sorted from blood. All receptors derive from a woman under 30 in good health. CDR3s include the opening cysteine and the closing phenylalanine or tryptophan. A D gene is named only where the DNA matches it firmly. A row's size may be missing; if present it is once, few, many or a size class.

J,size,D,V,CDR3,DNA
TRBJ2-3,few,.,TRBV7-9,CASSLAVGGESPDTQYF,TGTGCCAGCAGCTTAGCCGTCGGCGGGGAGAGCCCAGATACGCAGTATTTT
TRBJ2-5,.,.,TRBV10-3,CAISELGTQETQYF,TGTGCCATCAGTGAACTGGGGACCCAAGAGACCCAGTACTTC
TRBJ2-1,.,.,TRBV10-3,CAISESGAGTSYNEQFF,TGTGCCATCAGTGAGTCCGGTGCGGGGACCTCCTACAATGAGCAGTTCTTC
TRBJ2-7,.,TRBD2,TRBV4-3,CASSQDLSGSPYEQYF,TGCGCCAGCAGCCAAGATTTGAGCGGGAGCCCCTACGAGCAGTACTTC
TRBJ2-1,.,TRBD2,TRBV7-2,CASSLTTGGRGSYNEQFF,TGTGCCAGCAGCTTAACGACGGGCGGGAGGGGGTCCTACAATGAGCAGTTCTTC
TRBJ2-5,.,TRBD1,TRBV5-5,CASSLEQGWETQYF,TGTGCCAGCAGCTTGGAACAGGGGTGGGAGACCCAGTACTTC
TRBJ2-1,many,.,TRBV20-1,CSAALGSYNEQFF,TGCAGTGCTGCCTTAGGCTCCTACAATGAGCAGTTCTTC
TRBJ1-2,few,.,TRBV12-3/TRBV12-4,CASSLQVHNYGYTF,TGTGCCAGCAGTTTACAAGTACATAACTATGGCTACACCTTC
TRBJ1-2,few,.,TRBV20-1,CSASPDRFGYTF,TGCAGTGCTAGTCCAGACAGATTTGGCTACACCTTC
TRBJ2-7,.,TRBD2,TRBV3-1,CASSQAITSGSASYEQYF,TGTGCCAGCAGCCAAGCCATTACTAGCGGGAGTGCTTCCTACGAGCAGTACTTC
TRBJ1-5,few,.,TRBV20-1,CSAEKEPGAGQPQHF,TGCAGTGCGGAGAAAGAGCCAGGGGCGGGTCAGCCCCAGCATTTT
TRBJ2-7,.,.,TRBV1,CTSSQDRSGRVGEQYF,TGCACCAGCAGCCAAGATCGAAGCGGGAGAGTAGGGGAGCAGTACTTC
TRBJ2-2,.,.,TRBV12-3/TRBV12-4,CASSLRGSGGELFF,TGTGCCAGCAGTTTAAGAGGGTCGGGCGGGGAGCTGTTTTTT
TRBJ2-3,.,.,TRBV20-1,CSARDPGKTTDTQYF,TGCAGTGCTAGAGATCCCGGCAAGACCACAGATACGCAGTATTTT
TRBJ2-6,few,.,TRBV5-1,CASSRWNSGANVLTF,TGCGCCAGCAGCCGATGGAACTCTGGGGCCAACGTCCTGACTTTC
TRBJ2-3,.,TRBD2,TRBV4-3,CASSQGLALADTQYF,TGCGCCAGCAGCCAAGGACTAGCTCTCGCAGATACGCAGTATTTT
TRBJ1-2,.,.,TRBV12-3/TRBV12-4,CASSFGHGAYTF,TGTGCCAGCAGTTTCGGACACGGTGCCTACACCTTC
TRBJ2-7,few,.,TRBV5-1,CASSAGPGTSTYEQYF,TGCGCCAGCAGCGCTGGCCCCGGGACTTCGACCTACGAGCAGTACTTC
TRBJ2-1,few,TRBD2,TRBV12-3/TRBV12-4,CASRLTSGSGSYNEQFF,TGTGCCAGCAGATTGACTAGCGGGAGTGGCTCCTACAATGAGCAGTTCTTC
TRBJ2-5,.,TRBD1,TRBV5-4,CASSVGQGRVSETQYF,TGTGCCAGCAGCGTAGGACAGGGCCGGGTTTCAGAGACCCAGTACTTC
TRBJ2-1,.,.,TRBV5-6,CASTLQGGYNEQFF,TGTGCCAGCACACTTCAGGGGGGATACAATGAGCAGTTCTTC
TRBJ2-1,few,.,TRBV15,CATSRDGRLGEQFF,TGTGCCACCAGCAGAGATGGCAGATTGGGGGAGCAGTTCTTC
TRBJ2-1,many,.,TRBV4-3,CASSQVPLAGDEQFF,TGCGCCAGCAGCCAAGTCCCTTTAGCCGGAGATGAGCAGTTCTTC
TRBJ2-3,few,TRBD1,TRBV6-1,CASREGTGKDTQYF,TGTGCCAGCAGGGAGGGGACAGGGAAAGATACGCAGTATTTT
TRBJ1-1,many,TRBD1,TRBV20-1,CSAPYPRGPGEAFF,TGCAGTGCTCCGTACCCCAGGGGGCCCGGTGAAGCTTTCTTT
TRBJ2-1,many,.,TRBV20-1,CSAMSIGDEQFF,TGCAGTGCTATGTCGATCGGCGATGAGCAGTTCTTC
TRBJ2-2,many,.,TRBV12-5,CASGLDPNTGELFF,TGTGCTAGTGGACTAGACCCCAACACCGGGGAGCTGTTTTTT
TRBJ2-1,.,.,TRBV20-1,CSAKRGGPYNEQFF,TGCAGTGCTAAGCGCGGAGGACCCTACAATGAGCAGTTCTTC
TRBJ2-7,.,.,TRBV5-1,CASSKGGTYEQYF,TGCGCCAGCAGCAAGGGGGGGACCTACGAGCAGTACTTC
TRBJ1-6,many,TRBD1,TRBV7-3,CASSLLGQGYNSPLHF,TGTGCCAGCAGCTTACTTGGACAGGGCTATAATTCACCCCTCCACTTT
TRBJ1-3,.,.,TRBV4-3,CASSQDSRNTIYF,TGCGCCAGCAGCCAAGATTCAAGAAACACCATATATTTT
TRBJ2-7,.,.,TRBV28,CASTRSSYEQYF,TGTGCCAGCACGCGGAGCTCCTACGAGCAGTACTTC
TRBJ2-5,many,.,TRBV5-1,CASRQKVGETQYF,TGCGCCAGCAGGCAAAAGGTCGGAGAGACCCAGTACTTC
TRBJ2-3,many,TRBD2,TRBV2,CASSESGGPTDTQYF,TGTGCCAGCAGTGAAAGCGGGGGCCCCACAGATACGCAGTATTTT
TRBJ2-5,few,TRBD1,TRBV19,CASSLPGGLQETQYF,TGTGCCAGTAGCCTTCCAGGGGGCCTGCAAGAGACCCAGTACTTC
TRBJ1-1,many,TRBD1,TRBV2,CASSGQGNTEAFF,TGTGCCAGCTCGGGACAGGGGAACACTGAAGCTTTCTTT
TRBJ1-6,few,.,TRBV6-1,CASSGGPSKNSPLHF,TGTGCCAGCAGTGGAGGGCCTTCGAAAAATTCACCCCTCCACTTT
TRBJ1-1,.,.,TRBV20-1,CSAPAGRGNTEAFF,TGCAGTGCCCCAGCCGGACGGGGCAACACTGAAGCTTTCTTT
TRBJ2-1,.,TRBD2,TRBV6-2/TRBV6-3,CASRTYSGRSYNEQFF,TGTGCCAGCAGGACATATAGCGGGAGATCCTACAATGAGCAGTTCTTC
TRBJ2-1,few,.,TRBV3-1,CASSQDLYSEQFF,TGTGCCAGCAGCCAAGATCTTTACAGTGAGCAGTTCTTC
TRBJ2-3,few,TRBD2,TRBV16,CASSHASGVTDTQYF,TGTGCCAGCAGCCACGCTAGCGGGGTCACAGATACGCAGTATTTT
TRBJ2-7,few,.,TRBV7-2,CASSLAVEQYF,TGTGCCAGCAGCTTAGCGGTCGAGCAGTACTTC
TRBJ1-1,few,.,TRBV5-6,CASSEGGGTEAFF,TGTGCCAGCAGCGAAGGGGGGGGGACTGAAGCTTTCTTT
TRBJ2-7,.,.,TRBV7-6,CASSPGDWGQYF,TGTGCCAGCAGCCCAGGGGATTGGGGGCAGTACTTC
TRBJ2-5,many,.,TRBV12-3/TRBV12-4,CASNHRGVRETQYF,TGTGCCAGCAACCACCGGGGCGTGCGGGAGACCCAGTACTTC
TRBJ2-1,few,TRBD2,TRBV18,CASSPYWTSSNEQFF,TGTGCCAGCTCACCCTATTGGACTAGTTCCAATGAGCAGTTCTTC
TRBJ2-5,few,TRBD1,TRBV12-3/TRBV12-4,CASSFDGTGDQETQYF,TGTGCCAGCAGTTTTGACGGGACAGGGGACCAAGAGACCCAGTACTTC
TRBJ2-5,.,TRBD1,TRBV18,CASSPGTATFQETQYF,TGTGCCAGCTCACCAGGGACAGCTACCTTCCAAGAGACCCAGTACTTC
TRBJ2-5,.,.,TRBV9,CASSVGDSRGATQYF,TGTGCCAGCAGCGTAGGAGACTCCAGGGGAGCGACCCAGTACTTC
TRBJ2-3,many,TRBD2,TRBV30,CAWSVLAGEDTQYF,TGTGCCTGGAGTGTACTAGCGGGAGAAGATACGCAGTATTTT
TRBJ2-1,.,TRBD2,TRBV10-3,CAISESTSGAEQFF,TGTGCCATCAGTGAGTCGACTAGCGGGGCTGAGCAGTTCTTC
TRBJ2-7,.,TRBD2,TRBV6-2/TRBV6-3,CASRLAEYYEQYF,TGTGCCAGCAGACTAGCGGAATACTACGAGCAGTACTTC
TRBJ2-2,few,.,TRBV14,CASSQGTDLYTGELFF,TGTGCCAGCAGCCAGGGGACTGATTTATACACCGGGGAGCTGTTTTTT